The clone carrying this TCR beta chain appeared many times. Its antigen is unknown. TCRdb reprocessed the 5' RACE reads via MiXCR and lists one record per CDR3 protein. Here the sample spans hundreds of thousands of distinct CDR3 sequences, more than 6.5% being singletons. This CDR3 has 12 amino acids. Germline CDR1 and CDR2: DFQATT and SNEGSKA (reference sequence). V dropped 5 bases and J dropped 3 bases, with 11 bases sitting between them. These data come from a study of identical twins. Study conclusions and caveats: The abundant beta clonotypes from cord blood had fewer insertions, and memory repertoires had none of this.

These same records also appear under a second study, on yellow fever vaccine responses in identical twins.

The sequence was collected from a woman in her late teens or twenties in good health. The chain uses TRBV20-1 and TRBJ2-7; D unclear. Sequencing was carried out using PBMCs. CDR3 bases: TGCAGTGCTCAGCAGCAAAGCTACGAGCAGTACTTC. It translates to CSAQQQSYEQYF.